A single sample is the source of the 9 T cell receptor beta chains below, sequenced in a study of shared T cell receptors in the human thymus. The data were produced by immunoSEQ multiplex PCR, yet TCRdb's version contains in-frame clones alone and is incomplete. The sample includes hundreds of thousands of clones, approximately 85% of them seen just once. The sample was also reused in another study, on human thymus T cells.

The sequencing sample was made of thymocytes. The source is a girl less than two years old with a congenital heart defect.

V gene TRBV6-1 combines with J gene TRBJ1-1; D possibly corresponds to TRBD1 (5 bases). There are 13 residues in the CDR3. Germline V gene data show CDR1 as MNHNS and CDR2 as SASEGT. V lost 2 bases to trimming and J lost 5 bases, with 9 bases between them. CDR3 protein: CASSEQGWTEAFF. Written as DNA, the CDR3 is TGTGCCAGCAGTGAACAGGGATGGACTGAAGCTTTCTTT.

The chain uses TRBV4-3 and TRBJ1-3; possible D gene TRBD1, 5 bases. V was shortened by 4 bases and J by 0 bases, with 13 bases between the two germline ends. CDR1 is LGHNA, CDR2 YSLEER, per germline. The CDR3 spans 16 residues. The chain's CDR3 is CASSLDRQISGNTIYF. CDR3 DNA sequence: TGCGCCAGCAGCCTCGACCGACAGATCTCTGGAAACACCATATATTTT.

There are a few counts of this clone. The chain uses TRBV5-6 and TRBJ2-5, with 8 bases lining up with TRBD1. The DNA matches TRBJ2-7 better at its end, which makes the J call doubtful. CDR1 SGHDT and CDR2 YYEEEE come from the germline V gene. The CDR3 sequence is 18 residues long. CDR3 sequence: CASSLPLQDRAGPYEQYF. CDR3 nucleotide sequence: TGTGCCAGCAGCTTGCCCTTACAGGACAGGGCTGGGCCCTACGAGCAGTACTTC.

The rearrangement links TRBV5-6 to TRBJ1-3, with D possibly being TRBD1 (5 bases). The ends were cut back, 4 bases at V and 0 bases at J, with 20 bases in the middle. The CDR3 covers 18 residues. Germline lookup yields CDR1 SGHDT and CDR2 YYEEEE. For the CDR3, the DNA is TGTGCCAGCAGCCTGGGACGACAGATAACTTCCTCTGGAAACACCATATATTTT. Its protein is CASSLGRQITSSGNTIYF.

The chain carries TRBV5-5 and TRBJ2-2, with D perhaps matching TRBD2 (5 bases). The ends were cut back, 0 bases at V and 1 base at J, with 7 bases in the middle. Germline values: CDR1 SGHKS, CDR2 YYEKEE (reference sequence). The CDR3 length is 15 residues. The CDR3 sequence is CASSLDGMNTGELFF. The DNA of the CDR3 is TGTGCCAGCAGCTTGGACGGGATGAACACCGGGGAGCTGTTTTTT.

This chain links TRBV4-2 with TRBJ1-2; no clear D. CDR3 length equals 17 residues. V lost 1 base and J 0 bases, leaving 15 bases between the germline ends. CDR1 is LGHNA, CDR2 YNFKEQ, per germline. DNA of the CDR3: TGTGCCAGCAGCCAAGTTTTAGACATCCCGGCTAACTATGGCTACACCTTC. Its protein is CASSQVLDIPANYGYTF.

This clone was observed a few times. CDR3 nucleotide sequence: TGTGCCACATTGGGCGCAGGGGACACCGGGGAGCTGTTTTTT. Its protein product is CATLGAGDTGELFF. The chain has TRBV13 and TRBJ2-2; TRBD1 might be the D (6 bases). Trimming cost V 10 bases and J 3 bases, with 15 bases left between them. Per germline, CDR1 PRHDT and CDR2 FYEKMQ (reference sequence). The CDR3 has 14 residues.

V is TRBV7-2 and J is TRBJ2-5; 8 bases are shared with TRBD1. There are 15 residues in the CDR3. The germline V gene encodes CDR1 SGHTA and CDR2 FQGNSA. J gave up 1 base and V 4 bases, and 5 bases lay outside the gene matches. This CDR3 is CASSSPGQVQETQYF. CDR3 nucleotide sequence: TGTGCCAGCAGCTCCCCGGGACAGGTCCAAGAGACCCAGTACTTC. The full variable domain, in which reference TRBV7-2 and TRBJ2-5 provide the parts outside the CDR3, is GAGVSQSPSNKVTEKGKDVELRCDPISGHTALYWYRQSLGQGLEFLIYFQGNSAPDKSGLPSDRFSAERTGGSVSTLTIQRTQQEDSAVYLCASSSPGQVQETQYFGPGTRLLVL.

V usage is TRBV6-1 and J usage is TRBJ1-1; 8 bases match TRBD1. The CDR3 is 14 residues long. Losses at the gene ends were 5 bases for V and 4 bases for J; bases not matched to a gene: 6. Germline CDR1 and CDR2: MNHNS and SASEGT. DNA of the CDR3: TGTGCCAGCAGTACTTACAGGGGGGTCACTGAAGCTTTCTTT. Amino acid sequence: CASSTYRGVTEAFF.